Here is one TCR beta chain with its context. What it recognizes is unknown. The source of the sample is a study of regulatory T cells in long-lasting Graves disease. General observations from the study: Under persistent disease, TRBV28, TRBJ1-2 and TRBJ2-5 were used preferentially. Persistent patients shared more public clonotypes (roughly 2,500) than new patients (roughly 970). Persistent-disease Graves' patients showed less TCR diversity than new cases.

CDR3 regions were amplified by Arm-PCR using iRepertoire HTBI primers to build TCR beta libraries. TCRdb independently ran MiXCR on the multiplex PCR reads; one entry per CDR3 protein. The table records 300,000 to 400,000 distinct CDR3 sequences, about 18% of them present only once. Noted time point: persistent/refractory GD, antithyroid drugs over 5 years with positive TRAb. RNA extracted from PBMCs served as the sequencing template. The germline gives CDR1 DFQATT, CDR2 SNEGSKA (reference sequence). V dropped 6 bases and J dropped 4 bases, with 20 bases sitting between them. This CDR3 has 15 residues.

The receptor was derived from a female donor with Graves disease. This specimen consisted of peripheral blood mononuclear cells (PBMCs), obtained when the disease was refractory, from a patient treated with antithyroid drugs. This chain links TRBV20-1 with TRBJ2-3, with D perhaps matching TRBD1 or TRBD2 (5 bases each). The CDR3 loop reads CSAQGRGGLSDTQYF. Here the CDR3 DNA reads TGCAGTGCCCAGGGTCGGGGCGGCCTTTCAGATACGCAGTATTTT.